The 9 T cell receptor beta chains presented below share a single source sample, sequenced in a study of technical replicates of blood from several donors. Here immunoSEQ multiplex PCR was the method, and the copy in TCRdb shows in-frame clones only, minus some. This table holds approximately 90,000 clones, around 95% found once. What was sequenced was T cells isolated from PBMCs. Receptors originate from a human donor in good health.

The chain recombines TRBV7-2 with TRBJ2-7; 8 bases map to TRBD2. Germline CDR1 SGHTA, CDR2 FQGNSA. This CDR3 comprises 16 residues. Losses at the gene ends were 1 base for V and 1 base for J; bases not matched to a gene: 6. CDR3 amino acids: CASSLDVTSASYEQYF. Written as DNA, the CDR3 is TGTGCCAGCAGCTTAGACGTGACTAGCGCTTCCTACGAGCAGTACTTC.

V and J are TRBV19 and TRBJ2-3; maybe TRBD1 (5 bases). The CDR3 runs to 16 residues. The germline V and J ends were trimmed by 1 base and 5 bases, with 16 bases remaining between them. Germline CDR1 and CDR2: LNHDA and SQIVND (reference sequence). CDR3 bases: TGTGCCAGTAGTATAGGGGCAGGGTTTTTCGAAGATACGCAGTATTTT. The encoded protein is CASSIGAGFFEDTQYF. Filled out from reference TRBV19 and TRBJ2-3, the complete variable domain reads DGGITQSPKYLFRKEGQNVTLSCEQNLNHDAMYWYRQDPGQGLRLIYYSQIVNDFQKGDIAEGYSVSREKKESFPLTVTSAQKNPTAFYLCASSIGAGFFEDTQYFGPGTRLTVL.

This sequence joins TRBV29-1 and TRBJ1-2; weak D call: TRBD1 (5 bases). The V end lost 6 bases, the J end lost 3 bases, and 14 bases lay between the germline ends. This CDR3 is 13 amino acids long. Germline V gene data show CDR1 as SQVTM and CDR2 as ANQGSEA. The CDR3 sequence is CSVGTGDDYGYTF. CDR3 DNA sequence: TGCAGCGTAGGCACAGGAGATGACTATGGCTACACCTTC.

This clone was counted a single time. The chain couples TRBV15 to TRBJ2-4, with TRBD1 as a possible D gene (5 bases). Deletions cut 5 bases from V and 3 bases from J, with 11 bases between. This CDR3 has 14 residues. Germline V lookup: CDR1 LNHNV, CDR2 YYDKDF (reference sequence). CDR3 loop: CATSLQVHKNIQYF. The CDR3 DNA is TGTGCCACCAGCCTACAGGTCCACAAAAACATTCAGTACTTC.

The chain links TRBV2 to TRBJ1-4; no definite D call. The CDR3 contains 18 residues. From germline, CDR1 is SNHLY and CDR2 FYNNEI. V was clipped by 6 bases and J by 2 bases, with 22 bases between them. Here the CDR3 DNA reads TGTGCCAGCAGCGATATTGCCCTCTCGACGGGGACTAATGAAAAACTGTTTTTT. Protein product: CASSDIALSTGTNEKLFF.

The V call is TRBV19, the J call TRBJ1-1; 8 nucleotides line up with TRBD1. V lost 9 bases to trimming and J lost 4 bases; unmatched junction nucleotides: 22. The CDR3 consists of 18 residues. Germline loops: CDR1 LNHDA, CDR2 SQIVND (reference sequence). CDR3 in DNA: TGTGCCAGCGCTCCCGTCAAAGACAGGGGCGAAATCTTCACTGAAGCTTTCTTT. The encoded protein is CASAPVKDRGEIFTEAFF.

The chain uses TRBV6-5 and TRBJ1-1, with no clear D. The CDR3 is made up of 14 amino acids. Trimming pared 4 bases from V and 3 bases from J, leaving 12 bases between. Germline CDR1 and CDR2: MNHEY and SVGAGI. CDR3 coding DNA: TGTGCCAGCAGTTGGACTCCGGACCACACTGAAGCTTTCTTT. Its protein is CASSWTPDHTEAFF.

V usage is TRBV10-2 and J usage is TRBJ1-5; D uncertain. The germline CDR1 and CDR2 sequences are WSHSY and SAAADI. Deletions cut 0 bases from V and 2 bases from J, with 5 bases between. The CDR3 extends over 14 amino acids. CDR3 DNA sequence: TGCGCCAGCAGTGAGTCCGGGGGCAATCAGCCCCAGCATTTT. Translating it yields CASSESGGNQPQHF.

This sequence joins TRBV13 and TRBJ2-1, with D possibly being TRBD1 (6 bases). V lost 6 bases and J lost 4, with 16 bases in between. This CDR3 comprises 15 residues. Germline CDR1 is PRHDT and CDR2 is FYEKMQ (reference sequence). The CDR3 sequence: CASRPSRQAYNEQFF. The CDR3 DNA sequence: TGTGCCAGCAGACCAAGCCGACAGGCGTACAATGAGCAGTTCTTC.